This passage covers 18 T cell receptor beta chains from one sample sequenced in a study of T cells in Graves' hyperthyroidism and ophthalmopathy (dated by TCRdb to the late 2010s). Libraries were prepared through multiplex PCR. Sequenced using an Illumina HiSeq 2000. Amplification of TCR beta CDR3 regions was carried out from RNA transcripts. The TCR CDR3 was subjected to a first round of RT-PCR using the HTBI primer set and the Qiagen OneStep RT-PCR kit. TCRdb applied fastp at Q25 and MiXCR to the public reads, then kept only in-frame beta chains. CDR3 protein sequences are deduplicated, and each keeps its most common genes and DNA. A total of hundreds of thousands of distinct CDR3 sequences appear in this sample, roughly an eighth of them only once. The ten largest clonotypes hold 9% to 9.5% of the sample. The sample was blood. These TCRs come from a woman under 30 with Graves' hyperthyroidism.

This chain uses TRBV7-9 with TRBJ2-5; TRBD1 might be the D (5 bases). Germline loops: CDR1 SEHNR, CDR2 FQNEAQ (reference sequence). The length of the CDR3 is 14 residues. Trimming cost V 3 bases and J 2 bases, with 10 bases left between them. The DNA for the CDR3 is TGTGCCAGCAGCTTTTCGACAGCTCAAGAGACCCAGTACTTC. Translated: CASSFSTAQETQYF. The entire variable domain, with the rest obtained from reference TRBV7-9 and TRBJ2-5, is as follows: DTGVSQNPRHKITKRGQNVTFRCDPISEHNRLYWYRQTLGQGPEFLTYFQNEAQLEKSRLLSDRFSAERPKGSFSTLEIQRTEQGDSAMYLCASSFSTAQETQYFGPGTRLLVL.

This clonotype was seen ten or more times. The J gene is TRBJ2-3, the V gene TRBV2, with D possibly matching TRBD2 (5 bases). From germline, CDR1 is SNHLY and CDR2 FYNNEI. Trimming removed 10 bases from V and 5 bases from J, with 16 bases in between. This CDR3 comprises 13 residues. The CDR3 is CATTREGRDTQYF. For the CDR3, the DNA is TGTGCCACCACCCGCGAGGGAAGAGATACGCAGTATTTT.

This clonotype was recorded at least ten times. The chain joins TRBV9 to TRBJ2-3, with D possibly being TRBD2 (5 bases). This CDR3 has 15 residues. Germline V gene sequence: CDR1 SGDLS, CDR2 YYNGEE. The germline V and J ends were trimmed by 4 bases and 2 bases, with 14 bases remaining between them. The CDR3 sequence: CASSPRTAATDTQYF. In DNA form, the CDR3 reads TGTGCCAGCAGCCCCCGGACTGCGGCCACAGATACGCAGTATTTT.

This clonotype occurred many times. The chain employs TRBV28 and TRBJ1-5; D not certain. Germline lookup yields CDR1 MDHEN and CDR2 SYDVKM. The CDR3 is made up of 12 amino acids. The V and J ends lost 2 bases and 8 bases respectively, with 7 bases between them. DNA of the CDR3: TGTGCCAGCAGTTTAGAGGGCAAGCCCCAGCATTTT. Encoded protein: CASSLEGKPQHF. Supplemented by reference TRBV28 and TRBJ1-5, the full variable domain reads DVKVTQSSRYLVKRTGEKVFLECVQDMDHENMFWYRQDPGLGLRLIYFSYDVKMKEKGDIPEGYSVSREKKERFSLILESASTNQTSMYLCASSLEGKPQHFGDGTRLSIL.

The table lists this clonotype with many counts. The V and J genes are TRBV5-1 and TRBJ2-1; 8 nucleotides agree with TRBD2. This CDR3 has 15 residues. V was clipped by 4 bases and J by 6 bases; unmatched bases: 9. The germline CDR1 and CDR2 sequences are SGHRS and YFSETQ. The CDR3 loop is CASSKAGDAGNEQFF. DNA of the CDR3: TGCGCCAGCAGCAAAGCGGGGGATGCGGGCAATGAGCAGTTCTTC.

This clonotype has a handful of counts. This rearrangement joins TRBV19 to TRBJ1-4; 11 bases line up with TRBD1. Germline V gene lookup returns CDR1 LNHDA and CDR2 SQIVND (reference sequence). With 6 bases clipped from V and 8 bases from J, the junction kept 8 bases outside the gene matches. The CDR3 extends over 15 amino acids. The CDR3 DNA reads TGTGCCAGTAGCCCCCCGGGACAGGGGGGAGAAAAACTGTTTTTT. As protein: CASSPPGQGGEKLFF.

This sequence joins TRBV7-9 and TRBJ2-5; 11 bases match TRBD2. The V gene end was trimmed by 6 bases and the J gene end by 6 bases; junction bases not matched to a gene: 6. The CDR3 length is 14 residues. Germline assignment: CDR1 SEHNR and CDR2 FQNEAQ (reference sequence). Here the CDR3 reads CASSPTSGGKTQYF. CDR3 DNA sequence: TGTGCCAGCAGTCCCACTAGCGGGGGAAAGACCCAGTACTTC. The entire variable domain, with the rest obtained from reference TRBV7-9 and TRBJ2-5, is as follows: DTGVSQNPRHKITKRGQNVTFRCDPISEHNRLYWYRQTLGQGPEFLTYFQNEAQLEKSRLLSDRFSAERPKGSFSTLEIQRTEQGDSAMYLCASSPTSGGKTQYFGPGTRLLVL.

This clonotype was recorded many times. The rearrangement joins TRBV6-6 to TRBJ1-2; D not certain. The CDR3 contains 16 residues. Germline-derived CDR1 and CDR2 are MNHNY and SVGAGI (reference sequence). Trimming took 0 bases from V and 4 from J, leaving 15 bases between them. The CDR3 coding sequence is TGTGCCAGCAGTTACTCGTTGGGCAGCACAGCCTATGGCTACACCTTC. This translates into CASSYSLGSTAYGYTF.

The chain links TRBV5-8 to TRBJ2-2; D gene ambiguous. Germline V lookup: CDR1 SGHTS, CDR2 YDEGEE. V was clipped by 3 bases and J by 3 bases, with 3 bases between them. The CDR3 length is 12 residues. In nucleotides, the CDR3 is TGTGCCAGCAGCTACGACACCGGGGAGCTGTTTTTT. Its protein product is CASSYDTGELFF. Full variable domain (remainder filled in from reference TRBV5-8 and TRBJ2-2): EAGVTQSPTHLIKTRGQQATLRCSPISGHTSVYWYQQALGLGLQFLLWYDEGEERNRGNFPPRFSGRQFPNYSSELNVNALELEDSALYLCASSYDTGELFFGEGSRLTVL.

The gene calls are TRBV28 and TRBJ2-7; 11 bases map to TRBD1. The CDR3 is 16 residues long. CDR1 and CDR2 from the germline V gene are MDHEN and SYDVKM. V lost 2 bases to trimming and J lost 4 bases; unmatched junction nucleotides: 7. The CDR3 coding sequence is TGTGCCAGCAGTTTACCCGGGACAGGGGGGTTGTACGAGCAGTACTTC. It translates to CASSLPGTGGLYEQYF.

This clonotype was counted many times. V usage is TRBV4-2 and J usage is TRBJ1-4; D gene unclear. The CDR3 runs to 14 residues. Germline V CDR1 and CDR2: LGHNA, YNFKEQ. Trimming removed 4 bases at V and 7 bases at J, with 13 bases between. The CDR3 nucleotides read TGTGCCAGCAGCCCCGACCCCGGCTCTGAAAAACTGTTTTTT. Protein sequence: CASSPDPGSEKLFF.

This clonotype was recorded a few times. The rearrangement joins TRBV13 to TRBJ1-6; a weak D match, TRBD1 (5 bases). CDR1 PRHDT and CDR2 FYEKMQ come from the germline V gene (reference sequence). V gave up 0 bases and J gave up 9 bases, with 15 bases separating them. There are 16 residues in the CDR3. As DNA, the CDR3 is TGTGCCAGCAGCTTAGGCCAGGGAGGCGTTATTTCACCCCTCCACTTT. Protein sequence: CASSLGQGGVISPLHF.

The chain carries TRBV4-1 and TRBJ1-5; weak D call: TRBD1 (5 bases). The CDR3 spans 15 residues. Per the germline V gene, CDR1 is MGHRA and CDR2 is YSYEKL. The V gene lost 1 base and the J gene lost 4 bases, with 11 bases spanning the gap. The CDR3 loop reads CASSQVRDVNQPQHF. The CDR3 coding sequence is TGCGCCAGCAGCCAAGTCCGGGACGTTAATCAGCCCCAGCATTTT.

With regard to this clonotype: Germline is not matched at one junction end, which may reflect a read error. CDR3 nucleotides: TGCGCCAGCAGCCAAGATCGGATCGGGAGCTCCTACGATGAGCAGTTCTTC. Amino acid sequence: CASSQDRIGSSYDEQFF. V usage is TRBV4-3 and J usage is TRBJ2-1, with a tentative D call TRBD2 (6 bases). This CDR3 comprises 17 residues. Germline assignment: CDR1 LGHNA and CDR2 YSLEER.

This clonotype was picked up many times. The J gene is TRBJ1-5, the V gene TRBV28; possibly TRBD1 for D (5 bases). V was cut by 6 bases and J by 3 bases, with 18 bases left in between. The CDR3 sequence is 16 residues long. Germline V gene sequence: CDR1 MDHEN, CDR2 SYDVKM. In DNA form, the CDR3 reads TGTGCCAGCAGCCTATTGGAGGGGACCTACAATCAGCCCCAGCATTTT. It specifies CASSLLEGTYNQPQHF.

This clonotype was detected ten times or more. The rearrangement uses TRBV6-1 and TRBJ1-5, with 7 bases fitting TRBD1. Germline lookup yields CDR1 MNHNS and CDR2 SASEGT. The trim removed 7 bases at V and 6 bases at J, leaving 18 bases unmatched. This CDR3 has 17 amino acids. The CDR3 spells CASINFQAGGLGQPQHF. Written as DNA, the CDR3 is TGTGCCAGCATTAACTTCCAGGCAGGGGGATTGGGTCAGCCCCAGCATTTT.

In this sample, this clonotype turned up many times. V and J are TRBV3-1 and TRBJ2-5; TRBD1 might be the D (6 bases). Trimming took 4 bases from V and 2 from J, leaving 14 bases between them. The CDR3 runs 15 residues. The V gene's germline CDR1 is LGHDT and CDR2 YNNKEL (reference sequence). CDR3: CASSRDTGLQETQYF. The CDR3 coding sequence is TGTGCCAGCAGCCGGGATACAGGGTTACAAGAGACCCAGTACTTC.

The sample holds many counts of this clonotype. CDR3 bases: TGCGCCAGCAGCCAGCCCCAGACAGGGAAGATCGATTCACCCCTCCACTTT. This codes for CASSQPQTGKIDSPLHF. This rearrangement joins TRBV4-1 to TRBJ1-6, with 7 bases lining up with TRBD1. Germline V gene sequence: CDR1 MGHRA, CDR2 YSYEKL. This CDR3 is built from 17 residues. J was trimmed by 8 bases and V by 3 bases; bases with no gene match: 13.